This T cell receptor (beta chain) appears in the sequencing data of a study of cytomegalovirus exposure and HLA in healthy donors. Study-wide findings and caveats: Researchers catalogued 160 or so TCR beta chains as cytomegalovirus-associated.

Details on this clone: Antigen: not known.

The V segment lost 4 bases and the J segment 3 bases; nucleotides outside the gene matches: 6. This CDR3 comprises 15 residues. Looked up from germline, CDR1 is SQVTM and CDR2 is ANQGSEA. The PCR employed 60 Vbeta primers together with 13 Jbeta primers. Measured with immunoSEQ multiplex PCR; TCRdb has only the in-frame clones, and not every one. The sample records over 140,000 clones, approximately 80% being singletons. The chain employs TRBV29-1 and TRBJ2-3; 11 nucleotides agree with TRBD1. The sequence came from a man aged 45 to 65 in good health and CMV-seronegative. Sequencing used PBMCs. CDR3 protein: CSVGTGTGGTDTQYF. The DNA for the CDR3 is TGCAGCGTTGGTACCGGGACAGGGGGAACAGATACGCAGTATTTT.